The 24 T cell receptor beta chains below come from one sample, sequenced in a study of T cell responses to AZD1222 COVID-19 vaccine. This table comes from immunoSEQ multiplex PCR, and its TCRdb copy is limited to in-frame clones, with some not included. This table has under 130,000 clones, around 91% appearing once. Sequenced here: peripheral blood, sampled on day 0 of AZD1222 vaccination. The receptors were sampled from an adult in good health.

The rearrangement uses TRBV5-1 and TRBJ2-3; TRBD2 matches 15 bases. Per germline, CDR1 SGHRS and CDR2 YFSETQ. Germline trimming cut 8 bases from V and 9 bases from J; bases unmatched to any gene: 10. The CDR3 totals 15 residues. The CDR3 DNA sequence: TGCGCCAGTAAAGCGTCCGGGACTAGCGGGGGGACGCAGTATTTT. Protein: CASKASGTSGGTQYF.

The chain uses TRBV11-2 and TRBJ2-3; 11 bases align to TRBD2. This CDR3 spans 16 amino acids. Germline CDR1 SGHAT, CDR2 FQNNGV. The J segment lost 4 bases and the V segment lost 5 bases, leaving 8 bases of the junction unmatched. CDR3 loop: CASSGLAGGPSDTQYF. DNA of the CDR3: TGTGCCAGCAGCGGCCTAGCGGGGGGCCCTTCAGATACGCAGTATTTT.

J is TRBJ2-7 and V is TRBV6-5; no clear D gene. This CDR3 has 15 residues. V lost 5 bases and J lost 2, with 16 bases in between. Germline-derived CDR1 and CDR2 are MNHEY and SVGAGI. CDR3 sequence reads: CASSPRLGVAYEQYF. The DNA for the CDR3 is TGTGCCAGCAGTCCGCGGCTCGGTGTTGCCTACGAGCAGTACTTC.

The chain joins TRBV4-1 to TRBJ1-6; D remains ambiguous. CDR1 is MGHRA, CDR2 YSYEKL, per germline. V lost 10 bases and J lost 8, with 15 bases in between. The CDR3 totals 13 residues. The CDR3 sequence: CATRPPGDSPLHF. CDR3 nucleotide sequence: TGCGCCACCCGGCCCCCGGGCGATTCACCCCTCCACTTT.

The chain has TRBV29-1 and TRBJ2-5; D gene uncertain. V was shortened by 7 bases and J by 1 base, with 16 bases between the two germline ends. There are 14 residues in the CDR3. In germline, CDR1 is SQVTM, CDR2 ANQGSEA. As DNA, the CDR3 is TGCAGCGCCTCACCGGCACCGACCCAAGAGACCCAGTACTTC. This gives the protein CSASPAPTQETQYF.

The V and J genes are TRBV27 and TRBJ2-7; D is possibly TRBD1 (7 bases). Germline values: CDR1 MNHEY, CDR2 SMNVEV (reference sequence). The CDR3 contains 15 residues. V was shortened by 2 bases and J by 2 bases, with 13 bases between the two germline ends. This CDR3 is CASSLRAGGPYEQYF. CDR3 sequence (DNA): TGTGCCAGCAGTTTACGGGCAGGGGGGCCCTACGAGCAGTACTTC.

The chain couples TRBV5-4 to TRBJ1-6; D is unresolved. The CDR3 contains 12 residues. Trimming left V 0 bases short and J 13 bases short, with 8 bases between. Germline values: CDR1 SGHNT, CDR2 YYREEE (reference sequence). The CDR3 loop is CASSLGPLPLHF. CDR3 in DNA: TGTGCCAGCAGCTTGGGACCGCTCCCCCTCCACTTT.

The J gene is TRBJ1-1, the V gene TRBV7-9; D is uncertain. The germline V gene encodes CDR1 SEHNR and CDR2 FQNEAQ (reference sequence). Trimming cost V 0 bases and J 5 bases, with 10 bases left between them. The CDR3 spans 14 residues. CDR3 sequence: CASSLATGSTEAFF. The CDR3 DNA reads TGTGCCAGCAGCTTAGCTACGGGGTCTACTGAAGCTTTCTTT.

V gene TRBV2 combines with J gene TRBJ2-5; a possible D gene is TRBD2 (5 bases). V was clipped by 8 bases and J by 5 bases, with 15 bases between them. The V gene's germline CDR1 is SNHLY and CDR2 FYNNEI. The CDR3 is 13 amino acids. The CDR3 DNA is TGTGCCAGCGGGCGGGTAGCCTGGGAGACCCAGTACTTC. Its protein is CASGRVAWETQYF.

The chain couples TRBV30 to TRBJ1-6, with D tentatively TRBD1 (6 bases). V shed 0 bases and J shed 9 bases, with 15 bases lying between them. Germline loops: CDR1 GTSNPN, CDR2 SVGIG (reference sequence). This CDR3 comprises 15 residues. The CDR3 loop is CAWSVSAGGGSPLHF. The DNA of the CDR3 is TGTGCCTGGAGTGTATCAGCGGGGGGCGGTTCACCCCTCCACTTT.

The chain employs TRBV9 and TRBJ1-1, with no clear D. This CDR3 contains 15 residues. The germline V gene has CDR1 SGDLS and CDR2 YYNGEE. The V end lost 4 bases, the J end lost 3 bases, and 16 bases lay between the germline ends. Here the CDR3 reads CASSSVRARDTEAFF. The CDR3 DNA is TGTGCCAGCAGCTCGGTGCGGGCCCGGGACACTGAAGCTTTCTTT. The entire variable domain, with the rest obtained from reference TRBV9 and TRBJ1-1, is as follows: DSGVTQTPKHLITATGQRVTLRCSPRSGDLSVYWYQQSLDQGLQFLIQYYNGEERAKGNILERFSAQQFPDLHSELNLSSLELGDSALYFCASSSVRARDTEAFFGQGTRLTVV.

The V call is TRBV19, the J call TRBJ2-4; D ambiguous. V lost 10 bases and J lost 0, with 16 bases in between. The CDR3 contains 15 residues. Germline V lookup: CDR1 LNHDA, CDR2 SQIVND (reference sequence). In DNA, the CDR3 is TGTGCCACCACCCCCTCGGTCCAAGCCAAAAACATTCAGTACTTC. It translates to CATTPSVQAKNIQYF.

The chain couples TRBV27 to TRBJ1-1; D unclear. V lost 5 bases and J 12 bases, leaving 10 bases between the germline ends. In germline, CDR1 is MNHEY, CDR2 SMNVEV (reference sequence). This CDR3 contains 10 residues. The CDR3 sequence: CASSPPGSFF. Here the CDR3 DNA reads TGTGCCAGCAGTCCTCCCGGGTCTTTCTTT.

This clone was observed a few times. The DNA for the CDR3 is TGTGCCAGCAGCTCTTCTGGGGCTCTATTAGGCTACACCTTC. This codes for CASSSSGALLGYTF. V usage is TRBV7-9 and J usage is TRBJ1-2, with D possibly TRBD1 on 5 matching bases. Trimming removed 4 bases at V and 8 bases at J, with 17 bases between. The CDR3 contains 14 residues. Germline loops: CDR1 SEHNR, CDR2 FQNEAQ (reference sequence).

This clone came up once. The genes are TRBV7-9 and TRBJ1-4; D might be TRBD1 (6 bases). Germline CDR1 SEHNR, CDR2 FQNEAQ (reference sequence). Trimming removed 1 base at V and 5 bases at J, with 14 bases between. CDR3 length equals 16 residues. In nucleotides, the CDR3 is TGTGCCAGCAGCTTAGATTTGGGGACACGGAATGAAAAACTGTTTTTT. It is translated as CASSLDLGTRNEKLFF.

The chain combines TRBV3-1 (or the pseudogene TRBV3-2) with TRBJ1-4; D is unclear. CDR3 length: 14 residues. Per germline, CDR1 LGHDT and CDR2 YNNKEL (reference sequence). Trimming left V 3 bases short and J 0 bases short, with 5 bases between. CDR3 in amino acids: CASSHSATNEKLFF. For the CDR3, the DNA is TGTGCCAGCAGCCATTCAGCAACTAATGAAAAACTGTTTTTT.

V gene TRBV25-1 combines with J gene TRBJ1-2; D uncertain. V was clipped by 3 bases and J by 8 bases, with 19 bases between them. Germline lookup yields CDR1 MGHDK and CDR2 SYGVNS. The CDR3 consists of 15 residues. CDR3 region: CASSDEGPLYGGYTF. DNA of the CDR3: TGTGCCAGCAGTGACGAAGGTCCCCTGTATGGCGGCTACACCTTC.

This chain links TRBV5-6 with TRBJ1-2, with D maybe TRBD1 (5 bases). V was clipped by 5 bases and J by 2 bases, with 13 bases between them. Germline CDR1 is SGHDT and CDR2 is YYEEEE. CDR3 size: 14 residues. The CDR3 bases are TGTGCCAGCAGGCCTCCGACAGTAAACTATGGCTACACCTTC. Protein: CASRPPTVNYGYTF.

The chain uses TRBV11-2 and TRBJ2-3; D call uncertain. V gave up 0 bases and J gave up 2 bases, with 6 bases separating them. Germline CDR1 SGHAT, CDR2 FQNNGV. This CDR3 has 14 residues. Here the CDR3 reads CASSLEPATDTQYF. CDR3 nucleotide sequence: TGTGCCAGCAGCTTAGAACCAGCCACAGATACGCAGTATTTT.

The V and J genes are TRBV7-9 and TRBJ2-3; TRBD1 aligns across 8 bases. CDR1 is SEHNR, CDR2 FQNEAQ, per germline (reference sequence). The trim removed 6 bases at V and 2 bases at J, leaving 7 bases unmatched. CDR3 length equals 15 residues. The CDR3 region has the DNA TGTGCCAGCAGGTCCCGACAGGGGATCACAGATACGCAGTATTTT. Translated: CASRSRQGITDTQYF.

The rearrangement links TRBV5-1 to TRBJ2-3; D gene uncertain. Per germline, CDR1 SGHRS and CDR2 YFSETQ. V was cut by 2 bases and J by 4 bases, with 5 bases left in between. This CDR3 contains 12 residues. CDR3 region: CASSFGPDTQYF. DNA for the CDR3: TGCGCCAGCAGCTTTGGTCCAGATACGCAGTATTTT.

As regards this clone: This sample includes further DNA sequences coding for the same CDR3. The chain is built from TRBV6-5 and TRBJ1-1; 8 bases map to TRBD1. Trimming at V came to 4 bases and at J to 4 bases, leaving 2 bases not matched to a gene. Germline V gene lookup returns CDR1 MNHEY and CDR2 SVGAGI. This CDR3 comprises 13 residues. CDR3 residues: CASSSTGGTEAFF. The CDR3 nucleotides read TGTGCCAGCAGTTCCACAGGGGGCACTGAAGCTTTCTTT.

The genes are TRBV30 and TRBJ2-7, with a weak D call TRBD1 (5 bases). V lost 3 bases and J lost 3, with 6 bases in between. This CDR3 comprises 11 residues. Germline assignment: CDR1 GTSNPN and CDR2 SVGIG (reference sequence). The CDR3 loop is CAWSRVYEQYF. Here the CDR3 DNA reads TGTGCCTGGAGCAGGGTCTACGAGCAGTACTTC.

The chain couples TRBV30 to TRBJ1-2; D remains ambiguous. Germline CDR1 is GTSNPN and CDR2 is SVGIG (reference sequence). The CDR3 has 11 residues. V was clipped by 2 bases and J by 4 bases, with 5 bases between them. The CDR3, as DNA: TGTGCCTGGAGTAACGGCTATGGCTACACCTTC. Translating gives CAWSNGYGYTF.